This T cell receptor (beta chain) emerged from a study of neurological immune-mediated disorders. V trimming: 3 bases; J trimming: 7 bases; junction bases outside the gene matches: 8. The CDR3 runs 14 residues. In TCRdb, the 5' RACE reads were re-called with MiXCR into one record per CDR3 protein. The data hold over 45,000 distinct CDR3 sequences, with about 23% observed a single time. The study built unsorted libraries from 2 million PBMCs kept at -80 C. This receptor was taken from an older woman in good health. Sequences were obtained from PBMCs. This chain connects TRBV12-3 or TRBV12-4 to TRBJ2-7; 8 nucleotides align to TRBD2. CDR3 sequence reads: CASSFREGTWEQYF. CDR3 bases: TGTGCCAGCAGTTTCCGGGAGGGGACATGGGAGCAGTACTTC.